This T cell receptor beta chain originates from a study of CD8 T cells in Susac syndrome. Study-wide findings and caveats: As acknowledged by the study, its TCR sequencing and HLA analysis included a relatively small number of individuals.

The CD8+ and CD4+ T cells were negatively isolated, with the TEMRA cells enriched by FACS. The CDR3 is 17 amino acids. The V and J ends lost 0 bases and 0 bases, in that order; junction bases with no gene match: 4. The germline V gene encodes CDR1 MNHEY and CDR2 SVGAGI. Only one count was recorded for this clonotype. Its antigen is currently unknown. It was with random hexamers that about 0.45 to 1 ug RNA was reverse transcribed. TCRdb analysed the immunoSEQ multiplex PCR reads with MiXCR anew, one entry per CDR3 protein. Of some 300,000 distinct CDR3 sequences in the sample, about 91% were seen once. The chain has TRBV6-5 and TRBJ2-3, with 9 bases fitting TRBD2. Sequencing was carried out using CD8+ T cells from PBMCs. This TCR was sampled from a human donor with multiple sclerosis. The CDR3 DNA is TGTGCCAGCAGTTACTCTCGACTAGCGGAAAGCACAGATACGCAGTATTTT. Its protein is CASSYSRLAESTDTQYF.